This T cell receptor beta chain was retrieved from a study of blood T cell repertoires in COVID-19. The overall study: Samples representing acute and convalescent COVID-19 were sourced from the United States, Italy and Spain. T cells, B-cell-depleted T cells, or PBMCs supplied cDNA or gDNA.

Trimming removed 3 bases from V and 6 bases from J; junction bases left unmatched: 13. Germline CDR1 SGHTS, CDR2 YDEGEE. The CDR3 spans 17 residues. In the study's own analysis: Reference gene primers were amplified, and this amplification served to estimate nucleated cell counts. Only in-frame clones appear in the TCRdb table, and some are missing; sequencing was by immunoSEQ multiplex PCR. V, J and clone size reflect that table, while D and trimming were determined from the DNA. This table has just over 90,000 clones, 85% to 90% appearing once. This TCR was recovered from a human donor with active COVID-19. The donor label of this sample is uncertain. The genes are TRBV5-8 and TRBJ1-4; 8 bases align to TRBD1. The specimen was peripheral blood. CDR3 in amino acids: CASSSVLDGTGHEKLFF. The CDR3 nucleotides read TGTGCCAGCAGCTCCGTCCTCGACGGGACAGGACATGAAAAACTGTTTTTT.